These 9 T cell receptor beta chains were sequenced from one sample in a study of CD8+CD57+ T cells in acquired aplastic anemia. Profiling that covered TCR beta VDJ and CDR3 relied on genomic DNA as its template. From the reads, TCRdb called clonotypes with MiXCR, one entry per CDR3 protein. The table records 150,000 to 200,000 distinct CDR3 sequences, about 60% of them present only once. The sequencing sample was made of sorted CD4+, CD8+, or CD8+CD57+ T cells (not recorded which) from PBMCs. The receptors come from a human donor in good health.

This clonotype was seen once. This rearrangement joins TRBV29-1 to TRBJ2-3, with D tentatively TRBD2 (6 bases). Germline loops: CDR1 SQVTM, CDR2 ANQGSEA. V lost 6 bases and J 4 bases, leaving 17 bases between the germline ends. The CDR3 is 14 amino acids. CDR3 nucleotide sequence: TGCAGCGTGGAGGGAATTGGGGGAGCAGATACGCAGTATTTT. This gives the protein CSVEGIGGADTQYF.

The genes are TRBV11-2 and TRBJ2-1; 11 nucleotides line up with TRBD1. From germline, CDR1 is SGHAT and CDR2 FQNNGV. V dropped 2 bases and J dropped 8; count of bases not matched to a gene: 8. The CDR3 runs 16 residues. The CDR3 DNA reads as TGTGCCAGCAGCTTATTAGGAGGACAGGGGGCTTATGAGCAGTTCTTC. This encodes CASSLLGGQGAYEQFF.

The chain is built from TRBV20-1 and TRBJ1-1; possibly TRBD1 for D (6 bases). The CDR3 is 12 amino acids. The V gene lost 6 bases and the J gene lost 1 base, with 9 bases spanning the gap. Germline V CDR1 and CDR2: DFQATT, SNEGSKA (reference sequence). CDR3 region: CSADRSNTEAFF. The CDR3 DNA reads as TGCAGTGCCGACAGGTCGAACACTGAAGCTTTCTTT.

This chain joins TRBV30 and TRBJ2-7, with D unclear. Germline V lookup: CDR1 GTSNPN, CDR2 SVGIG (reference sequence). Trimming removed 2 bases from V and 5 bases from J, with 13 bases in between. This CDR3 spans 13 amino acids. DNA of the CDR3: TGTGCCTGGAGTACCCGGGTCGGGCACGAGCAGTACTTC. Translation gives CAWSTRVGHEQYF.

Regarding this clonotype: The junction shows a germline mismatch at one end, possibly a read error. In DNA, the CDR3 is TGTGCCATCAGTTCCCGCGGGGGACAGACTAATTCACCCCTCCACTTT. This gives the protein CAISSRGGQTNSPLHF. The rearrangement links TRBV6-5 to TRBJ1-6; 7 nucleotides agree with TRBD1. In germline, CDR1 is MNHEY, CDR2 SVGAGI. The CDR3 contains 16 residues.

The chain employs TRBV25-1 and TRBJ2-3, with 9 bases identical to TRBD2. The CDR3 is 16 amino acids. Germline V CDR1 and CDR2: MGHDK, SYGVNS. Germline trimming cut 6 bases from V and 2 bases from J; bases unmatched to any gene: 9. The CDR3 coding sequence is TGTGCCAGCAGCTTACTTAGCGGGGGATCCACAGATACGCAGTATTTT. Its translation is CASSLLSGGSTDTQYF.

The chain has TRBV20-1 and TRBJ2-7; D gene uncertain. There are 13 residues in the CDR3. V shed 3 bases and J shed 3 bases, with 12 bases lying between them. Germline CDR1 is DFQATT and CDR2 is SNEGSKA (reference sequence). The CDR3 DNA reads TGCAGTGCTAGTGCGGACCTGATCTACGAGCAGTACTTC. It encodes CSASADLIYEQYF.

This rearrangement joins TRBV20-1 to TRBJ1-1; D is ambiguous. V was shortened by 0 bases and J by 4 bases, with 18 bases between the two germline ends. The V gene's germline CDR1 is DFQATT and CDR2 SNEGSKA (reference sequence). The CDR3 contains 16 residues. The DNA for the CDR3 is TGCAGTGCTAGAGATGATCCGGACGGGTGGAGCACTGAAGCTTTCTTT. It specifies CSARDDPDGWSTEAFF.

On this clonotype: The junction shows a germline mismatch at one end, possibly a read error. This chain uses TRBV19 with TRBJ1-1; D is possibly TRBD1 (5 bases). The CDR3 sequence is 13 residues long. Germline V gene lookup returns CDR1 LNHDA and CDR2 SQIVND (reference sequence). The CDR3 DNA reads TGTGCCGGTAGTCGGGGCTTGGGCACTGGAGCTTTCTTT. Protein sequence: CAGSRGLGTGAFF.